This is a list of T cell receptor beta chains from one sample in a study of spatial heterogeneity in lung cancer. One entry per CDR3 protein, called by TCRdb with MiXCR from the 5' RACE reads. The sample consists of roughly 120,000 distinct CDR3 sequences, about 12% of them appearing once. This specimen was PBMCs, taken at follow-up. The receptors come from a male donor with early-stage non-small cell lung cancer. CDR3s include the opening cysteine and the closing phenylalanine or tryptophan. A D gene is named only where the DNA matches it firmly. The size field is filled for only some rows; it gives once, few, many or a size class.

.,TRBJ1-2,few,TRBV3-1,CASRPEGGLGYTF,TGTGCCAGCAGGCCTGAGGGGGGCCTGGGCTACACCTTC
.,TRBJ1-3,.,TRBV16,CASSQSAGLSGNTIYF,TGTGCCAGCAGCCAATCAGCCGGGCTCTCTGGAAACACCATATATTTT
TRBD2,TRBJ2-4,many,TRBV28,CASTRTSGGNIQYF,TGTGCCAGCACCCGGACTAGCGGGGGAAACATTCAGTACTTC
.,TRBJ1-4,.,TRBV19,CASSWFGTTNEKLFF,TGTGCCAGTAGTTGGTTCGGAACAACTAATGAAAAACTGTTTTTT
.,TRBJ1-4,many,TRBV28,CASRPYGGGYGLLFF,TGTGCCAGCAGACCCTATGGGGGGGGATACGGTCTACTGTTTTTT
TRBD2,TRBJ2-7,few,TRBV12-3/TRBV12-4,CASSSLGGTHDEQYF,TGTGCCAGCAGCTCCCTGGGGGGGACCCACGACGAGCAGTACTTC
TRBD1,TRBJ2-5,few,TRBV19,CASSSRQGQETQYF,TGTGCCAGTAGTTCCCGACAGGGACAAGAGACCCAGTACTTC
.,TRBJ2-3,many,TRBV29-1,CSVVYTDTQYF,TGCAGCGTTGTTTACACAGATACGCAGTATTTT
.,TRBJ2-7,many,TRBV29-1,CSARTFSYEQYF,TGCAGCGCTCGGACGTTCTCCTACGAGCAGTACTTC
.,TRBJ1-2,.,TRBV18,CASSPSRDGYTF,TGTGCCAGCTCACCAAGTAGAGATGGCTACACCTTC
TRBD2,TRBJ2-7,few,TRBV20-1,CSARSSGLAGPRSYEQYF,TGCAGTGCTAGATCATCTGGACTAGCGGGGCCACGATCCTACGAGCAGTACTTC
TRBD1,TRBJ1-5,few,TRBV28,CASSLQGARNQPQHF,TGTGCCAGCAGCCTACAGGGGGCGCGCAATCAGCCCCAGCATTTT
.,TRBJ2-6,.,TRBV20-1,CSARKVSGANVLTF,TGCAGTGCTAGAAAGGTTTCTGGGGCCAACGTCCTGACTTTC
TRBD2,TRBJ2-1,.,TRBV24-1,CATSDLSPSGDNEQFF,TGTGCCACCAGTGATTTATCCCCTAGCGGGGACAATGAGCAGTTCTTC
TRBD1,TRBJ1-2,.,TRBV9,CASSSISPGQAF,TGTGCCAGCAGCTCGATTTCGCCGGGACAGGCCTTC
TRBD1,TRBJ1-6,.,TRBV11-2,CASTQQGAKNSPLHF,TGTGCCAGCACCCAACAGGGGGCAAAGAATTCACCCCTCCACTTT
.,TRBJ2-1,.,TRBV7-2,CASSPGQPGGNEQFF,TGTGCCAGCAGCCCTGGACAGCCGGGAGGCAATGAGCAGTTCTTC
.,TRBJ2-7,few,TRBV10-3,CAISLQEIRTYEQYF,TGTGCCATCAGCTTACAGGAGATAAGAACCTACGAGCAGTACTTC
.,TRBJ2-1,.,TRBV5-1,CASSFRVEQFF,TGCGCCAGCAGCTTCAGGGTCGAGCAGTTCTTC
.,TRBJ1-1,.,TRBV6-2/TRBV6-3,CASSYSVQGEAFF,TGTGCCAGCAGTTACTCGGTCCAGGGCGAAGCTTTCTTT
.,TRBJ1-1,few,TRBV6-2/TRBV6-3,CASESFRSRNTEAFF,TGTGCCAGCGAATCTTTCCGCTCAAGGAACACTGAAGCTTTCTTT
TRBD1,TRBJ2-7,many,TRBV29-1,CSALGQGDYEQYF,TGCAGCGCCCTGGGACAGGGGGACTACGAGCAGTACTTC
.,TRBJ2-1,.,TRBV12-3/TRBV12-4,CASRGFGGQFF,TGTGCCAGCAGGGGTTTCGGAGGGCAGTTCTTC
.,TRBJ1-4,many,TRBV15,CATSGAKGTGRNEKLFF,TGTGCCACCAGCGGAGCCAAGGGCACAGGTCGAAATGAAAAACTGTTTTTT
.,TRBJ1-6,.,TRBV7-2,CASSRTWDTYNSPLHF,TGTGCCAGCAGCCGAACCTGGGACACTTATAATTCACCCCTCCACTTT
.,TRBJ2-5,.,TRBV5-1,CASSPNDPMETQYF,TGCGCCAGCAGCCCTAATGACCCGATGGAGACCCAGTACTTC
.,TRBJ2-1,.,TRBV9,CASSVLPANNEQFF,TGTGCCAGCAGCGTACTGCCCGCGAATAATGAGCAGTTCTTC
.,TRBJ1-6,.,TRBV5-1,CASRMDSNSPLHF,TGCGCCAGCAGAATGGACAGTAATTCACCCCTCCACTTT
.,TRBJ2-7,.,TRBV6-2/TRBV6-3,CASSSGLNPYEQYF,TGTGCCAGCAGCTCCGGACTGAACCCCTACGAGCAGTACTTC
.,TRBJ1-2,.,TRBV6-5,CASSYGSDYRGYTF,TGTGCCAGCAGTTACGGGTCTGACTATCGGGGCTACACCTTC
TRBD1,TRBJ1-5,.,TRBV28,CASSSPSGTANNQPQHF,TGTGCCAGCAGTTCCCCTTCGGGGACAGCCAATAATCAGCCCCAGCATTTT
.,TRBJ2-1,many,TRBV12-3/TRBV12-4,CASSSLPGDEQFF,TGTGCCAGCAGTAGCCTCCCTGGAGATGAGCAGTTCTTC
.,TRBJ1-3,many,TRBV7-3,CASSLGQGRSGNTIYF,TGTGCCAGCAGCTTAGGCCAGGGGAGGTCCGGAAACACCATATATTTT
.,TRBJ1-1,.,TRBV7-2,CASSLGQASTEAFF,TGTGCCAGCAGCTTAGGGCAGGCTAGCACTGAAGCTTTCTTT
.,TRBJ2-2,.,TRBV28,CASSHSVGELFF,TGTGCCAGCAGCCATAGCGTCGGGGAGCTGTTTTTT
TRBD1,TRBJ2-7,few,TRBV12-3/TRBV12-4,CASSYNTGQGGHEQYF,TGTGCCAGCAGCTACAACACAGGACAGGGAGGCCACGAGCAGTACTTC
.,TRBJ2-3,.,TRBV7-2,CASSVWQGSDTQYF,TGTGCCAGCAGCGTTTGGCAGGGGTCAGATACGCAGTATTTT
.,TRBJ1-2,.,TRBV20-1,CSARYVGRNYGYTF,TGCAGTGCTAGATATGTGGGCAGGAACTATGGCTACACCTTC
TRBD2,TRBJ2-7,few,TRBV11-2,CASSVSGFISYEQYF,TGTGCCAGCAGCGTTAGCGGGTTCATCTCCTACGAGCAGTACTTC
TRBD1,TRBJ2-7,few,TRBV7-9,CASSFGGTGPTYEQYF,TGTGCCAGCAGCTTCGGTGGGACAGGACCTACCTACGAGCAGTACTTC
TRBD1,TRBJ1-1,few,TRBV6-6,CASSGGQGFYTEAFF,TGTGCCAGCAGTGGGGGACAGGGGTTTTACACTGAAGCTTTCTTT
.,TRBJ1-3,.,TRBV6-5,CASSTRGQTGNTIYF,TGTGCCAGCAGTACCCGCGGTCAGACGGGAAACACCATATATTTT
.,TRBJ2-3,.,TRBV10-1,CASSARPTDTQYF,TGCGCCAGCAGTGCGCGGCCCACAGATACGCAGTATTTT
.,TRBJ2-3,.,TRBV5-4,CASSFRGPTDTQYF,TGTGCCAGCAGCTTTAGGGGACCCACAGATACGCAGTATTTT
.,TRBJ2-3,.,TRBV7-9,CASTVDRSSTDTQYF,TGTGCCAGCACCGTGGACCGCTCTAGCACAGATACGCAGTATTTT
TRBD1,TRBJ1-2,few,TRBV6-5,CASSYSDRGTYGYTF,TGTGCCAGCAGTTATTCCGACAGGGGTACCTATGGCTACACCTTC